This T cell receptor (beta chain) was sequenced in a study of CD8+ T cells in alopecia areata. Study-level background: People stayed on tofacitinib for 6 to 18 months, then stopped the drug for 6 months.

Unmatched junction bases numbered 13, after V lost 3 bases and J lost 4 bases. The germline V gene has CDR1 SGHNT and CDR2 YYREEE (reference sequence). The CDR3 consists of 16 residues. RNA, once extracted, was reverse transcribed into cDNA for use as the sequencing template. TCRdb's copy holds only in-frame clones and misses some; the assay was immunoSEQ multiplex PCR. The repertoire includes 90,000 to 100,000 clones, approximately 60% of them detected once, and 15% to 18% sits in the top ten. As to treatment: oral pan-JAK inhibitor, 5-10 mg twice daily. The clonotype comes from a human donor with alopecia areata. The specimen was CD8+ T cells sorted from blood, collected at week 4, from a patient treated with tofacitinib. The gene calls are TRBV5-4 and TRBJ2-7, with 7 bases aligning to TRBD2. For the CDR3, the DNA is TGTGCCAGCAGCTCCAAAGCCGGGACTATGCGTTACGAGCAGTACTTC. Protein: CASSSKAGTMRYEQYF.